The sequence of this T cell receptor (beta chain) was determined in a study of T cell repertoires in ileal Crohn's disease. The wider study: About half received postoperative treatment, about a dozen with thiopurines and about 20 anti-TNF. Study-wide findings and caveats: Endoscopic recurrence occurred in every patient whose clonality exceeded 26.8%.

A remark on this clone: As yet, its antigen is unknown.

Germline-derived CDR1 and CDR2 are SEHNR and FQNEAQ (reference sequence). Trimming took 4 bases from V and 2 from J; bases not matched to a gene: 6. The CDR3 covers 15 residues. The protocol was immunoSEQ multiplex PCR, while the TCRdb copy is restricted to in-frame clones and leaves out a portion. The sample lists approximately 17,000 clones, around 78% occurring once. Sequencing used ileal tissue. The chain recombines TRBV7-9 with TRBJ2-7, with 9 nucleotides matching TRBD1. The receptor was derived from an adult with Crohn's disease. The CDR3 sequence is CASSSVRDRAYEQYF. The CDR3 DNA follows: TGTGCCAGCAGCTCAGTCCGGGACAGGGCCTACGAGCAGTACTTC.